What follows describes a single T cell receptor beta chain. The sample originates from a study of blood T cell repertoires in COVID-19. Original methodology: By means of reference gene primer amplification, nucleated cell counts were estimated. Only in-frame clones appear in the TCRdb table, and some are missing; sequencing was by immunoSEQ multiplex PCR. The V and J calls and clone size were taken over from that table, and D and trimming were inferred from the DNA. The sample has about 180,000 clones; approximately 86% are singletons. This sequence was found in a woman older than 75 with acute or convalescent COVID-19. The sequencing input was peripheral blood.

In DNA, the CDR3 is TGTGCCACCAGTGGAGTAAGCACAGATACGCAGTATTTT. Translation gives CATSGVSTDTQYF. The chain is built from TRBV24-1 and TRBJ2-3, with no clear D. CDR3 length equals 13 residues. Trimming took 5 bases from V and 0 from J, leaving 5 bases between them. From germline, CDR1 is KGHDR and CDR2 SFDVKD.